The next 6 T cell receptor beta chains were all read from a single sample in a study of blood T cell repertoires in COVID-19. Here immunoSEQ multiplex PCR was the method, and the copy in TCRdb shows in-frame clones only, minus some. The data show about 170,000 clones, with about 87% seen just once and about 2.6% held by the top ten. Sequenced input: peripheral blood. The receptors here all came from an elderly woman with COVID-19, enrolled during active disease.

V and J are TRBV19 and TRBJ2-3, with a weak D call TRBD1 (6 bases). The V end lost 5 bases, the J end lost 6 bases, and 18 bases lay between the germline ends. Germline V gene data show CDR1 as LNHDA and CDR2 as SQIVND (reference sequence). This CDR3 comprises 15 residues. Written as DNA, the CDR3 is TGTGCCAGTAGTGACAGTGGGACACCAGCGGATACGCAGTATTTT. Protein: CASSDSGTPADTQYF.

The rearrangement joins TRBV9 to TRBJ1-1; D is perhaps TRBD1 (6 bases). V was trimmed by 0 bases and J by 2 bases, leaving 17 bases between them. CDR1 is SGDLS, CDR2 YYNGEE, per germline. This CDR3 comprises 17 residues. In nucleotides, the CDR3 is TGTGCCAGCAGCGTAGGAAGACGGACAGCAAGTAACACTGAAGCTTTCTTT. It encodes CASSVGRRTASNTEAFF.

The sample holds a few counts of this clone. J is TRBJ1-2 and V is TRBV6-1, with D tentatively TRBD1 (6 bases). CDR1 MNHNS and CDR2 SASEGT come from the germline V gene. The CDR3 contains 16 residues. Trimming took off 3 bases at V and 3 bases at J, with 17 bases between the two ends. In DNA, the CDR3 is TGTGCCAGCAGTGATGGGGGCGACCCCCCGCACTATGGCTACACCTTC. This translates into CASSDGGDPPHYGYTF.

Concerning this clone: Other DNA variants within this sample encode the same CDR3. The DNA for the CDR3 is TGCGCCAGCAGTCTGGGGGGCAATGAGCAGTTCTTC. It yields the protein CASSLGGNEQFF. The rearrangement links TRBV5-1 to TRBJ2-1, with D possibly TRBD2 on 6 matching bases. Germline lookup yields CDR1 SGHRS and CDR2 YFSETQ. This CDR3 spans 12 amino acids. V was clipped by 5 bases and J by 6 bases, with 9 bases between them.

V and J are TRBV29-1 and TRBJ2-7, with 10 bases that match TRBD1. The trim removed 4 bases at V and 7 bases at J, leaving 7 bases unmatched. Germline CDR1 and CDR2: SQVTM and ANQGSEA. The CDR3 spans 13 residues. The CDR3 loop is CSVAGQGNLEQYF. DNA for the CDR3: TGCAGCGTTGCGGGACAGGGGAACCTGGAGCAGTACTTC.

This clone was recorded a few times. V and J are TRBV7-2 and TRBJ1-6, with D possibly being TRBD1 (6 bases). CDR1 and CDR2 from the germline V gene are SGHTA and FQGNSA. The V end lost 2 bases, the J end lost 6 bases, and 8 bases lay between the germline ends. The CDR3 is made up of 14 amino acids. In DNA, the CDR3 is TGTGCCAGCAGCTTATCACAGGGTAATTCACCCCTCCACTTT. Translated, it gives CASSLSQGNSPLHF.